Listed below are T cell receptor beta chains from one sample, sequenced in a study of CD8+ T cells in alopecia areata. The method was immunoSEQ multiplex PCR; TCRdb's version includes in-frame clones alone and lacks a portion of them. The sample consists of 37,000 or so clones, around half of them appearing once. Source material: CD4+ Tregs sorted from blood. These receptors came from a human donor with alopecia areata. CDR3s include the opening cysteine and the closing phenylalanine or tryptophan. A D gene is named only where the DNA matches it firmly. Clone sizes are given selectively: once, few, many, or a class where the clone is expanded.

v_call	d_call	clone_size	j_call	cdr3_aa	cdr3_nt
TRBV7-2	TRBD2	NA	TRBJ2-5	CASSLFSGGEETQYF	TGTGCCAGCAGCTTATTTAGCGGGGGGGAAGAGACCCAGTACTTC
TRBV28	NA	few	TRBJ2-2	CASSLSGASANTGELFF	TGTGCCAGCAGTTTATCCGGGGCTAGCGCGAACACCGGGGAGCTGTTTTTT
TRBV28	TRBD1	few	TRBJ2-2	CASRGQGGELFF	TGTGCCAGCAGAGGACAGGGCGGGGAGCTGTTTTTT
TRBV7-8	NA	once	TRBJ2-7	CASSSHGTLDEQYF	TGTGCCAGCAGCTCCCACGGGACGTTAGACGAGCAGTACTTC
TRBV7-3	TRBD1	few	TRBJ1-2	CASSLSRGLWLDGYTF	TGTGCCAGCAGCTTAAGCAGGGGGTTATGGCTGGATGGCTACACCTTC
TRBV5-1	TRBD1	NA	TRBJ2-5	CASSSGTGSETQYF	TGCGCCAGCAGCTCCGGGACAGGGTCCGAGACCCAGTACTTC
TRBV6-6	NA	NA	TRBJ2-7	CASRTRGTEQYF	TGTGCCAGCAGGACCCGAGGGACAGAGCAGTACTTC
TRBV7-2	NA	NA	TRBJ2-7	CASSPSRGVDEQYF	TGTGCCAGCAGCCCCAGCCGCGGAGTGGACGAGCAGTACTTC
TRBV9	TRBD2	NA	TRBJ2-1	CASSVLGLAGGLSYNEQFF	TGTGCCAGCAGCGTACTAGGACTAGCGGGGGGGCTGTCCTACAATGAGCAGTTCTTC
TRBV15	NA	NA	TRBJ2-7	CATSRDLGAEQYF	TGTGCCACCAGCAGAGATCTGGGGGCCGAGCAGTACTTC
TRBV7-2	TRBD2	NA	TRBJ2-7	CASSSAGGSSYEQYF	TGTGCCAGCAGCTCGGCGGGGGGTAGCTCCTACGAGCAGTACTTC
TRBV20-1	NA	NA	TRBJ1-1	CSVDLTEAFF	TGCAGTGTCGACCTCACTGAAGCTTTCTTT
TRBV18	NA	NA	TRBJ1-6	CASSPFPSPLHF	TGTGCCAGCTCACCCTTTCCTTCACCCCTCCACTTT
TRBV18	NA	NA	TRBJ2-7	CASSPPGEGRRYEQYF	TGTGCCAGCTCACCACCGGGTGAGGGGAGGCGATACGAGCAGTACTTC
TRBV20-1	NA	NA	TRBJ1-2	CSAGRDNGYTF	TGCAGTGCTGGAAGGGACAACGGCTACACCTTC
TRBV6-6	NA	medium-sized	TRBJ1-4	CASSLGPGGKLFF	TGTGCCAGCAGCTTGGGCCCCGGAGGAAAACTGTTTTTT
TRBV25-1	NA	NA	TRBJ2-1	CASAPRRDEQFF	TGTGCCAGCGCGCCGCGTAGAGATGAGCAGTTCTTC
TRBV4-1	TRBD1	few	TRBJ1-2	CASRDRGDYGYTF	TGCGCCAGCAGGGACAGGGGAGACTATGGCTACACCTTC
TRBV6-5	NA	NA	TRBJ2-1	CASSRSTRTNEQFF	TGTGCCAGCAGTCGATCGACTAGGACCAATGAGCAGTTCTTC
TRBV10-3	TRBD2	medium-sized	TRBJ2-5	CAISDAGTSGQETQYF	TGTGCCATCAGTGACGCCGGGACTAGCGGCCAAGAGACCCAGTACTTC
TRBV27	TRBD2	NA	TRBJ2-1	CASSLRLAGDNEQFF	TGTGCCAGCAGTTTAAGGCTAGCGGGAGATAATGAGCAGTTCTTC
TRBV4-3	TRBD2	NA	TRBJ2-7	CASSQDRAGDYEQYF	TGCGCCAGCAGCCAAGATCGGGCGGGAGACTACGAGCAGTACTTC
TRBV5-1	NA	once	TRBJ1-1	CASSLTGFTEAFF	TGCGCCAGCAGCTTGACAGGGTTCACTGAAGCTTTCTTT
TRBV27	TRBD1	NA	TRBJ2-3	CASSRDRGQAQYF	TGTGCCAGCAGTCGTGACAGGGGCCAGGCGCAGTATTTT
TRBV4-3	NA	NA	TRBJ1-2	CASSQVTGFEVAYGYTF	TGCGCCAGCAGCCAAGTAACAGGGTTTGAGGTGGCATATGGCTACACCTTC
TRBV7-3	NA	medium-sized	TRBJ2-2	CASSQTNTGELFF	TGTGCCAGCAGCCAAACGAACACCGGGGAGCTGTTTTTT
TRBV6-5	NA	NA	TRBJ2-3	CASSSVAGRGGDTQYF	TGTGCCAGCAGTTCGGTTGCTGGCAGGGGGGGAGATACGCAGTATTTT
TRBV4-1	NA	NA	TRBJ2-7	CASKMAGGSYEQYF	TGCGCCAGCAAAATGGCAGGTGGGTCCTACGAGCAGTACTTC
TRBV7-2	TRBD2	NA	TRBJ2-2	CASSSHRLAGGAGELFF	TGTGCCAGCAGCTCCCACCGGCTAGCGGGAGGTGCCGGGGAGCTGTTTTTT
TRBV7-3	NA	NA	TRBJ2-2	CASSPQAGELFF	TGTGCCAGCAGCCCGCAGGCCGGGGAGCTGTTTTTT
TRBV7-3	NA	NA	TRBJ1-1	CASSLSLVPNTEAFF	TGTGCCAGCAGCCTTAGTTTGGTGCCGAACACTGAAGCTTTCTTT
TRBV14	NA	NA	TRBJ2-1	CASSPLFHNGLGEQFF	TGTGCCAGCAGCCCTCTCTTTCATAATGGATTGGGTGAGCAGTTCTTC
TRBV4-2	TRBD1	NA	TRBJ1-1	CASSQETGRSTEAFF	TGTGCCAGCAGCCAAGAGACAGGGAGAAGCACTGAAGCTTTCTTT
TRBV29-1	TRBD2	NA	TRBJ2-1	CSVVSGRPSSYNEQFF	TGCAGCGTTGTGAGCGGGAGGCCGAGCTCCTACAATGAGCAGTTCTTC
TRBV5-1	NA	NA	TRBJ1-4	CASSPSPGWDEKLFF	TGCGCCAGCAGCCCGTCCCCGGGGTGGGATGAAAAACTGTTTTTT
TRBV6-1	NA	NA	TRBJ1-5	CASLPSHSNQPQHF	TGTGCCAGCTTGCCCAGCCATAGCAATCAGCCCCAGCATTTT
TRBV9	NA	NA	TRBJ2-2	CASTGRLTGELFF	TGTGCCAGTACAGGGCGGCTCACCGGGGAGCTGTTTTTT
TRBV4-2	TRBD2	NA	TRBJ2-1	CASSQKGGTSGYNEQFF	TGTGCCAGCAGCCAAAAAGGGGGGACTAGCGGATACAATGAGCAGTTCTTC
TRBV9	NA	medium-sized	TRBJ2-1	CASSVAPRTEQFF	TGTGCCAGCAGCGTAGCTCCTCGCACTGAGCAGTTCTTC
TRBV28	NA	NA	TRBJ1-5	CASSLVSGMGQPQHF	TGTGCCAGCAGTTTGGTATCAGGGATGGGTCAGCCCCAGCATTTT
TRBV7-9	TRBD1	NA	TRBJ2-1	CASSLGDRFLSVQFF	TGTGCCAGCAGCTTAGGGGACAGGTTCCTAAGTGTGCAGTTCTTC
TRBV7-9	TRBD2	few	TRBJ2-1	CASSPGLAPNNEQFF	TGTGCCAGCAGCCCGGGACTAGCGCCAAACAATGAGCAGTTCTTC
TRBV28	NA	NA	TRBJ2-3	CASSLDGTADTQYF	TGTGCCAGCAGTTTGGACGGGACCGCAGATACGCAGTATTTT
TRBV4-3	NA	NA	TRBJ2-7	CASSRYVSYEQYF	TGCGCCAGCAGCCGATACGTCAGCTACGAGCAGTACTTC
TRBV5-1	NA	NA	TRBJ2-2	CASLGGPDANTGELFF	TGCGCCAGCTTGGGAGGTCCAGACGCGAACACCGGGGAGCTGTTTTTT
TRBV29-1	NA	NA	TRBJ2-1	CSGRYNNEQFF	TGCAGCGGACGGTATAACAATGAGCAGTTCTTC